This T cell receptor beta chain originates from a study of control samples from healthy donors and cancer patients. This CDR3 has 17 residues. Germline lookup yields CDR1 MGHRA and CDR2 YSYEKL. The ends were cut back, 3 bases at V and 2 bases at J, with 20 bases in the middle. Produced via immunoSEQ multiplex PCR; TCRdb's table is partial and in-frame only. The sample records roughly 12,000 clones, around 94% being singletons. The chain employs TRBV4-1 and TRBJ2-7; the D gene is possibly TRBD1 (6 bases). Sequencing input: PBMCs. The TCR originated in a man in his 70s with head and neck cancer. The chain's CDR3 is CASSHARGQLITYEQYF. Written as DNA, the CDR3 is TGCGCCAGCAGCCATGCACGTGGACAGCTTATTACCTACGAGCAGTACTTC.